This is a list of T cell receptor beta chains from one sample in a study of blood T cell repertoires in COVID-19. Libraries were prepared by immunoSEQ multiplex PCR; TCRdb keeps only in-frame clonotypes and omits some of them. The sample gives roughly 160,000 clones, 84% of which show up once; roughly 2.5% is in the top ten. Material for sequencing was peripheral blood. The receptors were gathered from an elderly woman with COVID-19, enrolled during active disease. The CDR3 runs from the conserved cysteine through the conserved F or W. The D gene is left open where the match is weak. Clone size appears in some rows only: once, few, many, or a class for an expanded clone.

CDR3 | DNA | V | D | J | size
CASSLSRGSTEAFF | TGTGCCAGCAGTTTAAGCAGGGGTAGCACTGAAGCTTTCTTT | TRBV28 | . | TRBJ1-1 | .
CASSLREYYGYTF | TGTGCCAGCAGCTTACGGGAATACTATGGCTACACCTTC | TRBV7-9 | . | TRBJ1-2 | .
CASPVQAIRGLTGELFF | TGTGCCAGCCCCGTCCAAGCGATCAGGGGATTAACCGGGGAGCTGTTTTTT | TRBV5-8 | . | TRBJ2-2 | .
CSVITWAGGDYGYTF | TGCAGCGTAATCACTTGGGCAGGGGGCGACTATGGCTACACCTTC | TRBV29-1 | TRBD1 | TRBJ1-2 | .
CASSPSGFSYEQFF | TGTGCCAGCAGTCCAAGCGGGTTCAGTTATGAGCAGTTCTTC | TRBV6-5 | . | TRBJ2-1 | .
CASSVRDTDYGYTF | TGTGCCAGCAGCGTCCGAGACACAGACTATGGCTACACCTTC | TRBV9 | . | TRBJ1-2 | .
CASSGGQGSSYNEQFF | TGTGCCAGCAGCGGGGGACAGGGGAGCTCCTACAATGAGCAGTTCTTC | TRBV5-4 | TRBD1 | TRBJ2-1 | .
CASSTQGAYQPQHF | TGTGCCAGTAGTACACAGGGGGCGTATCAGCCCCAGCATTTT | TRBV19 | TRBD1 | TRBJ1-5 | few
CASSIRDSQETQYF | TGTGCCAGCTCAATCCGGGACAGCCAAGAGACCCAGTACTTC | TRBV18 | TRBD1 | TRBJ2-5 | .
CASRGTGGEQFF | TGTGCCAGCAGGGGGACAGGGGGTGAGCAGTTCTTC | TRBV28 | TRBD1 | TRBJ2-1 | .